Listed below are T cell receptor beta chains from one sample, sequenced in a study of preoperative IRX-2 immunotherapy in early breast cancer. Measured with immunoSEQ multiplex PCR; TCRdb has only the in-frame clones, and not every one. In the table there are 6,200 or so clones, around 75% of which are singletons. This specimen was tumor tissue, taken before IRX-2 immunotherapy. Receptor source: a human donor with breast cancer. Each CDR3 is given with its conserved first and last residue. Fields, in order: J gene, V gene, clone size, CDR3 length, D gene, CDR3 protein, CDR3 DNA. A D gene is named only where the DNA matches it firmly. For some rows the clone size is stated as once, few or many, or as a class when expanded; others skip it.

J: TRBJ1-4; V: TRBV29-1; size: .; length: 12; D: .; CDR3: CSVATRDEKLFF; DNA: TGCAGCGTTGCCACTAGGGATGAAAAACTGTTTTTT
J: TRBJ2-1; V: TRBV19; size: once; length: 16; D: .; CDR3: CASSTPHPSSYNEQFF; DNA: TGTGCCAGTAGTACCCCTCACCCCAGCTCCTACAATGAGCAGTTCTTC
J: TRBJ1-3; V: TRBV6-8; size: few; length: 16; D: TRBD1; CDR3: CASSQQTGYSGNTIYF; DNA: TGTGCCAGCAGCCAACAGACAGGGTACTCTGGAAACACCATATATTTT
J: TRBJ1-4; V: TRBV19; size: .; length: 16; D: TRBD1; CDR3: CASSVRQGSTNEKLFF; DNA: TGTGCCAGTAGTGTCCGACAGGGATCAACTAATGAAAAACTGTTTTTT
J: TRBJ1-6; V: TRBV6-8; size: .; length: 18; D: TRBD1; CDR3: CASSADRGAVSYNSPLHF; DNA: TGTGCCAGCAGCGCGGACAGGGGTGCAGTCTCCTATAATTCACCCCTCCACTTT
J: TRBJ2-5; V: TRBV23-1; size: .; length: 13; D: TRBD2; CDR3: CASSLWGGETQYF; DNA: TGCGCCAGCAGCTTGTGGGGGGGAGAGACCCAGTACTTC
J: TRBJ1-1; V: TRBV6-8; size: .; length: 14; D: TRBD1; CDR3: CASSRRQGYTEAFF; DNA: TGTGCCAGCAGTCGAAGACAGGGCTACACTGAAGCTTTCTTT
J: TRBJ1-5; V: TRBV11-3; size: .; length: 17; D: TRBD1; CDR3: CASSLEGTGEINQPQHF; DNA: TGTGCCAGCAGCTTAGAGGGGACAGGGGAGATCAATCAGCCCCAGCATTTT
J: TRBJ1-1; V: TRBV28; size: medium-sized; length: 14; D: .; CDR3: CASSSEGMNTEAFF; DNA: TGTGCCAGCAGTTCTGAGGGCATGAACACTGAAGCTTTCTTT
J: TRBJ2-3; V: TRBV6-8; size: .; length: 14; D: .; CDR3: CASIQSIGTDTQYF; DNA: TGTGCCAGCATCCAGAGTATCGGCACAGATACGCAGTATTTT
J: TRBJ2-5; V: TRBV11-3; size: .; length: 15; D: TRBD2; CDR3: CASSRTSGGEETQYF; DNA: TGTGCCAGCAGCAGGACTAGCGGGGGGGAAGAGACCCAGTACTTC
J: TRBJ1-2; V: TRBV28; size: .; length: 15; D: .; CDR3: CASSAVTGFNYGYTF; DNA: TGTGCCAGCAGTGCGGTTACAGGATTTAACTATGGCTACACCTTC
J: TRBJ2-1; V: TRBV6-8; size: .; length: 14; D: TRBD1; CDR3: CASRTTGTGSEQFF; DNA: TGTGCCAGCAGAACCACCGGGACAGGGTCCGAGCAGTTCTTC
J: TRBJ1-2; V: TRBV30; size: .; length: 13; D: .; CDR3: CAWSPYSGLGYTF; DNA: TGTGCCTGGAGTCCTTACTCCGGCCTGGGCTACACCTTC
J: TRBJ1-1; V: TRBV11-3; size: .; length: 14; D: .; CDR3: CASSLDRLNTEAFF; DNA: TGTGCCAGCAGCTTAGACAGGTTGAACACTGAAGCTTTCTTT
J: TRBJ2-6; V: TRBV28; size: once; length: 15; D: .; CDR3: CASSGRASGANVLTF; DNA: TGTGCCAGCAGTGGCCGGGCCTCTGGGGCCAACGTCCTGACTTTC
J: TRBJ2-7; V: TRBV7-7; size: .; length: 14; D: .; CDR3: CASSVRTPTYEQYF; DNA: TGTGCTAGCAGCGTTCGGACTCCGACCTACGAGCAGTACTTC
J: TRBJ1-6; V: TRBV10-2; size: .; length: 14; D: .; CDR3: CASSESPDNSPLHF; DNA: TGCGCCAGCAGTGAGTCGCCTGATAATTCACCCCTCCACTTT
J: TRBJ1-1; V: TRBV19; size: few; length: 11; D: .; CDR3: CASSAHTEAFF; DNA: TGTGCCAGTAGTGCCCACACTGAAGCTTTCTTT
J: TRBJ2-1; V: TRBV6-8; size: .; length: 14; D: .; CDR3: CASTERLAGNEQFF; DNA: TGTGCCAGCACCGAACGGCTAGCCGGGAATGAGCAGTTCTTC
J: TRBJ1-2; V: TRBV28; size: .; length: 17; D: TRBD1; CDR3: CASSSPTGGFVVGGYTF; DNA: TGTGCCAGCAGTTCCCCGACAGGGGGCTTTGTCGTGGGTGGCTACACCTTC
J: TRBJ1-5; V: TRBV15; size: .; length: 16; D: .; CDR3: CATSSLSGRSNQPQHF; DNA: TGTGCCACCAGCAGCTTATCAGGCCGTAGCAATCAGCCCCAGCATTTT
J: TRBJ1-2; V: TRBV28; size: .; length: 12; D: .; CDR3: CASSFHNYGYTF; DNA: TGTGCCAGCAGTTTCCATAACTATGGCTACACCTTC
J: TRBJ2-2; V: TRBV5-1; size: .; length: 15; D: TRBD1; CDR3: CASSSWDSLAGELFF; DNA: TGCGCCAGCAGCTCCTGGGACAGCCTCGCCGGGGAGCTGTTTTTT
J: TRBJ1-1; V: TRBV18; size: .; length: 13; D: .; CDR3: CASSEALNTEAFF; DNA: TGTGCCAGCTCCGAGGCACTTAACACTGAAGCTTTCTTT
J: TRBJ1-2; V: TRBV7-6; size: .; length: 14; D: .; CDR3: CASSPDGRTRGYTF; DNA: TGTGCCAGCAGTCCTGACGGGCGCACACGGGGCTACACCTTC
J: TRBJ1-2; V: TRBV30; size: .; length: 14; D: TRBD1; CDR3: CAWSGTGGGYGYTF; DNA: TGTGCCTGGTCCGGGACAGGGGGCGGCTATGGCTACACCTTC
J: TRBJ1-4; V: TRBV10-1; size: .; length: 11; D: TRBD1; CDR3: CATWDRGELFF; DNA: TGCGCCACCTGGGACAGGGGAGAACTGTTTTTT
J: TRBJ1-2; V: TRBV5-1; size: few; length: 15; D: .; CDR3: CASSRLGGENYGYTF; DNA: TGCGCCAGCAGCCGTTTGGGGGGTGAGAACTATGGCTACACCTTC
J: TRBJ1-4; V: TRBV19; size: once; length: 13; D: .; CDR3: CASKRLTNEKLFF; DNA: TGTGCCAGTAAACGCCTGACTAATGAAAAACTGTTTTTT
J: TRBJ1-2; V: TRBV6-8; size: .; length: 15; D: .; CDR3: CAIRWERSANYGYTF; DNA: TGTGCCATCCGATGGGAGCGCTCAGCCAACTATGGCTACACCTTC
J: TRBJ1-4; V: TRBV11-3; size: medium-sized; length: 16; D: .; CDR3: CASSLGPGSTNEKLFF; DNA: TGTGCCAGCAGCTTGGGCCCGGGGTCAACTAATGAAAAACTGTTTTTT
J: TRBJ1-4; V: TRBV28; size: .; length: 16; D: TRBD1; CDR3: CASSLATATGSEKLFF; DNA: TGTGCCAGCAGTCTCGCTACCGCGACAGGGAGTGAAAAACTGTTTTTT
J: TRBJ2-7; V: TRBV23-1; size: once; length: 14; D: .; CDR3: CASSPRVNGYEQYF; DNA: TGCGCCAGCAGCCCCCGTGTCAACGGGTACGAGCAGTACTTC
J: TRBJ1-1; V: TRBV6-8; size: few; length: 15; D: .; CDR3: CASSYPRTLNTEAFF; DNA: TGTGCCAGCAGTTACCCACGGACCCTGAACACTGAAGCTTTCTTT
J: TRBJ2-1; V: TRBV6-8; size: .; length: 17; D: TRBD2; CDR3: CASSLTATSGTYNEQFF; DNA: TGTGCCAGCAGCCTCACGGCTACTAGCGGGACTTACAATGAGCAGTTCTTC
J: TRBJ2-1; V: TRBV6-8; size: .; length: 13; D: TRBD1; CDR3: CASRTAHRGSQFF; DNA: TGTGCCAGCAGGACCGCCCACAGGGGGAGTCAGTTCTTC
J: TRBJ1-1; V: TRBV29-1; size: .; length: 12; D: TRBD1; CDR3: CSVRTGFTEAFF; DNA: TGCAGCGTTCGGACAGGGTTCACTGAAGCTTTCTTT
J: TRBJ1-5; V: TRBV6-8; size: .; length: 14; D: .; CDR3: CASTLDRSNQPQHF; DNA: TGTGCCAGCACTCTGGACAGATCTAATCAGCCCCAGCATTTT
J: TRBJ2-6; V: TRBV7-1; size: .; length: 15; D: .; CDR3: CASSLFGVGANVLTF; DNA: TGTGCCAGCAGCTTATTTGGGGTCGGGGCCAACGTCCTGACTTTC